These 32 T cell receptor beta chains were sequenced from one sample in a study of T cells expressing NK-cell markers. TCRdb reprocessed the 5' RACE reads, keeping one entry per CDR3 protein, no DNA. The sample has roughly 430,000 distinct CDR3 sequences. Input material: blood T cells: a sorted CD56 or NKG2C T cell subset, CD4+ or CD8+ T cells, or bulk PBMC T cells (not recorded which). All receptors derive from a woman aged 18-70 years in good health.

This chain links TRBV20-1 with TRBJ2-5; the TCRdb D gene call, TRBD2, has no DNA to confirm it. The CDR3 extends over 17 amino acids. Germline CDR1 DFQATT, CDR2 SNEGSKA (reference sequence). This CDR3 reads CSARDLAQGPRQETQYF.

The J gene is TRBJ2-1, the V gene TRBV27; as DNA is missing, the TRBD1 call by TCRdb cannot be tested. CDR1 MNHEY and CDR2 SMNVEV come from the germline V gene (reference sequence). The CDR3 covers 17 residues. The CDR3 protein is CASSVTWGRSSYNEQFF.

V usage is TRBV9 and J usage is TRBJ2-1; TCRdb reports TRBD2, a call that lacks DNA to check it against. From germline, CDR1 is SGDLS and CDR2 YYNGEE. CDR3 length: 15 residues. CDR3 region: CASSVEFLAGNEQFF.

The rearrangement joins TRBV9 to TRBJ2-1; as DNA is missing, the TRBD1 call by TCRdb cannot be tested. Germline-derived CDR1 and CDR2 are SGDLS and YYNGEE. CDR3 length: 13 residues. The CDR3 here is CASSAPGRNVQFF.

The chain combines TRBV20-1 with TRBJ1-1. Germline CDR1 and CDR2: DFQATT and SNEGSKA (reference sequence). The CDR3 is 12 residues long. CDR3 in amino acids: CSGSAMNTEAFF.

The chain combines TRBV20-1 with TRBJ1-1. This CDR3 has 13 amino acids. The V gene's germline CDR1 is DFQATT and CDR2 SNEGSKA (reference sequence). The CDR3 loop reads CSARDRIYTEAFF.

The CDR3 loop is CSARNSGTMFQPQHF. The chain combines TRBV20-1 with TRBJ1-5; the TRBD1 assignment by TCRdb is unverifiable without DNA. The germline gives CDR1 DFQATT, CDR2 SNEGSKA (reference sequence). The CDR3 runs 15 residues.

The chain employs TRBV27 and TRBJ2-7; checking the TCRdb D call of TRBD2 is not possible without DNA. The CDR3 has 16 amino acids. In germline, CDR1 is MNHEY, CDR2 SMNVEV (reference sequence). The CDR3 spells CASRISPSGRSYEQYF.

The genes are TRBV2 and TRBJ2-7. Per the germline V gene, CDR1 is SNHLY and CDR2 is FYNNEI. The CDR3 covers 14 residues. The CDR3 protein is CASSERRSPYEQYF. Full variable domain (outside the CDR3, taken from reference TRBV2 and TRBJ2-7): EPEVTQTPSHQVTQMGQEVILRCVPISNHLYFYWYRQILGQKVEFLVSFYNNEISEKSEIFDDQFSVERPDGSNFTLKIRSTKLEDSAMYFCASSERRSPYEQYFGPGTRLTVT.

This chain uses TRBV7-8 with TRBJ2-1; the D gene TCRdb calls, TRBD1, cannot be checked with no DNA. CDR1 and CDR2 from the germline V gene are SGHVS and FQNEAQ. This CDR3 spans 17 amino acids. The CDR3: CASSTPRTGVDYNEQFF.

The chain joins TRBV29-1 to TRBJ2-1. The CDR3 runs 12 residues. Looked up from germline, CDR1 is SQVTM and CDR2 is ANQGSEA. CDR3 sequence: CSVEDLEDEQFF.

The gene calls are TRBV9 and TRBJ2-7; the D call from TCRdb, TRBD2, cannot be confirmed without DNA. The CDR3 totals 14 residues. Germline lookup yields CDR1 SGDLS and CDR2 YYNGEE. Here the CDR3 reads CATSPGTSAYEQYF.

This sequence joins TRBV19 and TRBJ2-5; TCRdb proposes TRBD1, but this gene call is untestable without DNA. Per germline, CDR1 LNHDA and CDR2 SQIVND (reference sequence). This CDR3 is 14 amino acids long. This chain's CDR3 is CATTQGPGWETQYF.

The genes are TRBV28 and TRBJ2-2. CDR3 length: 15 residues. Per germline, CDR1 MDHEN and CDR2 SYDVKM. The CDR3 loop is CASSLYRTSAGELFF. The variable domain in full, with the rest retrieved from reference TRBV28 and TRBJ2-2, is DVKVTQSSRYLVKRTGEKVFLECVQDMDHENMFWYRQDPGLGLRLIYFSYDVKMKEKGDIPEGYSVSREKKERFSLILESASTNQTSMYLCASSLYRTSAGELFFGEGSRLTVL.

The V and J genes are TRBV3-1 and TRBJ2-2. Germline values: CDR1 LGHDT, CDR2 YNNKEL (reference sequence). The CDR3 covers 15 residues. CDR3 protein: CASSQGQLNTGELFF.

CDR3 region: CSATKMQGNYGYTF. V is TRBV20-1 and J is TRBJ1-2; absent DNA, TCRdb's TRBD1 call cannot be checked. In germline, CDR1 is DFQATT, CDR2 SNEGSKA (reference sequence). This CDR3 contains 14 residues.

The chain carries TRBV6-5 and TRBJ2-2; TCRdb picks TRBD1, but there is no DNA to check that call. Germline lookup yields CDR1 MNHEY and CDR2 SVGAGI. This CDR3 comprises 15 residues. This chain's CDR3 is CASSYPPGQAGELFF.

The chain recombines TRBV5-1 with TRBJ1-1; the TCRdb D gene call, TRBD1, has no DNA to confirm it. This CDR3 has 15 residues. Germline CDR1 SGHRS, CDR2 YFSETQ. The chain's CDR3 is CASSLEVGEGTEAFF.

The V and J genes are TRBV29-1 and TRBJ2-1. CDR3 length equals 14 residues. The germline V gene has CDR1 SQVTM and CDR2 ANQGSEA. CDR3 sequence: CSVYGSSSYNEQFF.

This sequence joins TRBV7-9 and TRBJ1-3. Germline CDR1 and CDR2: SEHNR and FQNEAQ (reference sequence). This CDR3 is 16 amino acids long. The CDR3: CASSPQDKSSGNTIYF.

The chain couples TRBV15 to TRBJ2-7; TCRdb picks TRBD1, but there is no DNA to check that call. This CDR3 has 16 residues. CDR1 is LNHNV, CDR2 YYDKDF, per germline (reference sequence). The CDR3 here is CATSSLRGNLSYEQYF.

V usage is TRBV9 and J usage is TRBJ1-6; TCRdb reports TRBD1, a call that lacks DNA to check it against. Germline V CDR1 and CDR2: SGDLS, YYNGEE. CDR3 length: 15 amino acids. The CDR3 region is CASSVQGTYNSPLHF.

The CDR3 spells CASSKTLNTEAFF. The chain links TRBV12-3 or TRBV12-4 to TRBJ1-1. The CDR3 covers 13 residues.

J is TRBJ2-5 and V is TRBV12-3 or TRBV12-4; TCRdb picks TRBD1, but there is no DNA to check that call. The CDR3 consists of 15 residues. CDR3 residues: CASSFGTGGWETQYF.

The gene calls are TRBV6-4 and TRBJ2-1; absent DNA, TCRdb's TRBD2 call cannot be checked. The CDR3 consists of 13 residues. Germline V CDR1 and CDR2: MRHNA, SNTAGT. The CDR3: CASSERVNNEQFF.

The V call is TRBV5-4, the J call TRBJ2-1; TCRdb indicates TRBD2, and absent DNA this call remains unverified. The germline V gene encodes CDR1 SGHNT and CDR2 YYREEE (reference sequence). This CDR3 has 16 residues. The CDR3 region is CASSLAWGIEHNEQFF.

The V and J genes are TRBV6-1 and TRBJ2-2; the D call of TRBD2 rests on TCRdb alone, since no DNA is present to check it. The CDR3 sequence is 14 residues long. Germline CDR1 reads MNHNS; CDR2 reads SASEGT. CDR3 amino acids: CASTALGQTGELFF.

This chain connects TRBV3-1 to TRBJ1-2. The germline V gene encodes CDR1 LGHDT and CDR2 YNNKEL (reference sequence). The CDR3 totals 14 residues. CDR3 loop: CASSHHHGDYGYTF.

This rearrangement joins TRBV7-9 to TRBJ1-5. Germline CDR1 is SEHNR and CDR2 is FQNEAQ (reference sequence). The CDR3 runs 14 residues. CDR3 in amino acids: CASSFMGSNQPQHF.

The V and J genes are TRBV20-1 and TRBJ2-3. CDR1 is DFQATT and CDR2 is SNEGSKA in the germline V gene (reference sequence). The CDR3 sequence is 13 residues long. The CDR3 loop reads CSARELAIDTQYF.

The chain uses TRBV18 and TRBJ2-5. Germline V gives CDR1 KGHSH, CDR2 LQKENI. The CDR3 consists of 16 residues. The CDR3 sequence: CASSPRSTPSKETQYF.

This sequence joins TRBV7-9 and TRBJ2-1. Germline V CDR1 and CDR2: SEHNR, FQNEAQ (reference sequence). The CDR3 is made up of 15 amino acids. This CDR3 reads CASSHGVGNNNEQFF. The full variable domain, with the rest looked up from reference TRBV7-9 and TRBJ2-1, is DTGVSQNPRHKITKRGQNVTFRCDPISEHNRLYWYRQTLGQGPEFLTYFQNEAQLEKSRLLSDRFSAERPKGSFSTLEIQRTEQGDSAMYLCASSHGVGNNNEQFFGPGTRLTVL.